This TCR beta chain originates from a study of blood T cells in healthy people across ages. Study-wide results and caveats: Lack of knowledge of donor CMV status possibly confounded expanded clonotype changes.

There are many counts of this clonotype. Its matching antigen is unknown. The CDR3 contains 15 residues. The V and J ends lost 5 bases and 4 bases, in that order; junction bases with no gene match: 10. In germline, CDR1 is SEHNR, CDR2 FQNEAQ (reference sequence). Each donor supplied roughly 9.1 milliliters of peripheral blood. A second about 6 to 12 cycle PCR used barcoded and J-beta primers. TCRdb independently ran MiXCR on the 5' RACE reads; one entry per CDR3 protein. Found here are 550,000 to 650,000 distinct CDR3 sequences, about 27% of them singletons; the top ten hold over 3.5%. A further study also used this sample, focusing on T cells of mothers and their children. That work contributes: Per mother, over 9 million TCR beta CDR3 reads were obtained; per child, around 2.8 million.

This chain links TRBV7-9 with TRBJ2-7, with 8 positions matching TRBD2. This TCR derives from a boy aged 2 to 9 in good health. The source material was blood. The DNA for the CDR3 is TGTGCCAGCAGCCACGGCGGGACTAGAATTTACGAGCAGTACTTC. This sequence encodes CASSHGGTRIYEQYF.